The subject of this entry is one T cell receptor beta chain. CDR1 and CDR2 (germline): SGHNT, YYREEE (reference sequence). The V gene end was trimmed by 4 bases and the J gene end by 8 bases; junction bases not matched to a gene: 5. The CDR3 is made up of 12 amino acids. This entry is derived from a study of shared clonotypes between healthy human individuals. For the study at large: The donors, a couple of women and three men, were aged 18 to 49.

Some clones are missing from TCRdb's copy, which holds only in-frame ones; the method was immunoSEQ multiplex PCR. The sample holds about 490,000 clones, 70% to 80% seen once. Sequenced input: PBMCs. The TCR was taken from a woman in her thirties or forties in good health. Some clones in this sample may be carry-over from other donors' samples. V usage is TRBV5-4 and J usage is TRBJ1-1; 7 bases are a match to TRBD1. In nucleotides, the CDR3 is TGTGCCAGCAGCCGGGACAGAGAAGAAGCTTTCTTT. Encoded protein: CASSRDREEAFF.